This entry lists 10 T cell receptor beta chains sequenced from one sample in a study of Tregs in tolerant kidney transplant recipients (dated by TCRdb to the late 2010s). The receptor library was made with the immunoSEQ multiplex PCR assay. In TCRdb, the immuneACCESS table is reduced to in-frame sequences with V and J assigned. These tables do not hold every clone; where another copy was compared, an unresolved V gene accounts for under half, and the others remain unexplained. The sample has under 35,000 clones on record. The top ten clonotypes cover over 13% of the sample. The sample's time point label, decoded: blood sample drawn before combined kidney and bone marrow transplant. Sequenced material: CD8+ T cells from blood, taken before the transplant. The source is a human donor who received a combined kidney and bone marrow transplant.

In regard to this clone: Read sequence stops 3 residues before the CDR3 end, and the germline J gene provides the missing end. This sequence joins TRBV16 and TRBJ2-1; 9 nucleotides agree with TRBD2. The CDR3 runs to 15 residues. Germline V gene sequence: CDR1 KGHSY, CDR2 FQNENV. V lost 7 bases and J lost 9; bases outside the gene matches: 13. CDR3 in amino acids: CASNSLGGRALEQFF. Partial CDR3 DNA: TGTGCCAGCAACAGTCTCGGCGGGAGGGCCCTTGAG.

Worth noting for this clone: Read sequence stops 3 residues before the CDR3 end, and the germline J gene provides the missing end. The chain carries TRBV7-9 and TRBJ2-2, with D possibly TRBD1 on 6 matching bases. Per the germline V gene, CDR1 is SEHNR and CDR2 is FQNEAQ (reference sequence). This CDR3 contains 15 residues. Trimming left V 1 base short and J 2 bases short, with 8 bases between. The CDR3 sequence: CASSLGGTNTGELFF. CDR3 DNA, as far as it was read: TGTGCCAGCAGCTTAGGGGGGACAAACACCGGGGAG.

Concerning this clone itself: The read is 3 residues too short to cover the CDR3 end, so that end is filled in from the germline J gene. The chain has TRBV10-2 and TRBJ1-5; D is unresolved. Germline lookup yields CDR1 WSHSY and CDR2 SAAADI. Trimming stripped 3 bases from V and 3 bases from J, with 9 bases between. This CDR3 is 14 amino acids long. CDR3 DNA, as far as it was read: TGCGCCAGCAGTGATCCAGGCAACAATCAGCCC. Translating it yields CASSDPGNNQP. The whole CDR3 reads CASSDPGNNQPQHF.

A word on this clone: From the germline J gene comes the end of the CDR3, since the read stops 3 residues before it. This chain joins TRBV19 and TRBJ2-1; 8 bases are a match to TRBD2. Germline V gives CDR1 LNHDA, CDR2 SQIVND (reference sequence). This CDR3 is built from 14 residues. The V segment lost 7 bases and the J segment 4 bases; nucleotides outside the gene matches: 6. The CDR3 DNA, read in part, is TGTGCCAGTATGGCGGGGGGTTGGTACAATGAG. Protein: CASMAGGWYNE. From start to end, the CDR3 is CASMAGGWYNEQFF. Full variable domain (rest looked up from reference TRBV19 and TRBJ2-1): DGGITQSPKYLFRKEGQNVTLSCEQNLNHDAMYWYRQDPGQGLRLIYYSQIVNDFQKGDIAEGYSVSREKKESFPLTVTSAQKNPTAFYLCASMAGGWYNEQFFGPGTRLTVL.

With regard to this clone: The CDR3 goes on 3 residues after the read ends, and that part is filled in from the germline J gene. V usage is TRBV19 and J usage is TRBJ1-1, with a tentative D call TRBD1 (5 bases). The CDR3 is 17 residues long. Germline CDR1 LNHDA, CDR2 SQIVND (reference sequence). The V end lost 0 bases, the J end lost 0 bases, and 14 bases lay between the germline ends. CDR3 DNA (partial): TGTGCCAGTAGTATAGATCTGGGGCAGCTCCTGAACACTGAA. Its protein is CASSIDLGQLLNTE. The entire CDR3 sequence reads CASSIDLGQLLNTEAFF.

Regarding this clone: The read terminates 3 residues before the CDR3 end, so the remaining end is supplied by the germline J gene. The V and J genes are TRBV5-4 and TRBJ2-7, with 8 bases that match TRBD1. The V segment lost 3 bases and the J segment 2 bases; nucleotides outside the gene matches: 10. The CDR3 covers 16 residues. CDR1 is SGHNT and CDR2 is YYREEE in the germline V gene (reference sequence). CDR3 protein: CASSSLQGGATYEQYF. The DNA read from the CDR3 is TGTGCCAGCAGCTCGCTACAGGGGGGAGCCACCTACGAG.

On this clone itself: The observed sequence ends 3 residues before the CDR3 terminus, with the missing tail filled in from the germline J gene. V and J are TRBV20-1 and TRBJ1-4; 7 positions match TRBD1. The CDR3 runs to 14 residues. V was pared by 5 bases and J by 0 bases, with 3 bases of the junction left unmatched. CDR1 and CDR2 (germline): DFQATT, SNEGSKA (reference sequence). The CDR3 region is CSAWDSPTNEKLFF. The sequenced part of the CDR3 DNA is TGCAGTGCTTGGGACAGCCCAACTAATGAAAAA.

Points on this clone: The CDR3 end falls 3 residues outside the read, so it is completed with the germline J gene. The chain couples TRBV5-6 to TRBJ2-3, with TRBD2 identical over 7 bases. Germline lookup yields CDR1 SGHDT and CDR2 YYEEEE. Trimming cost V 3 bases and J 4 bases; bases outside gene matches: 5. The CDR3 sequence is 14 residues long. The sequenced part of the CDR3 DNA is TGTGCCAGCAGCTATGGACTAGTGGCAGATACG. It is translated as CASSYGLVADT. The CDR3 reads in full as CASSYGLVADTQYF.

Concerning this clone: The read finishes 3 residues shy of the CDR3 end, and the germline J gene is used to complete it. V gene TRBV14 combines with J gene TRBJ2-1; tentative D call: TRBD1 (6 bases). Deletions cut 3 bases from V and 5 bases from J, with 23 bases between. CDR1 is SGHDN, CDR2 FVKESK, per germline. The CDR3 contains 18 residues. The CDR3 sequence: CASSHSVETGRTNNEQFF. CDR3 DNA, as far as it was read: TGTGCCAGCAGCCACTCCGTAGAAACAGGGCGAACAAACAATGAG.

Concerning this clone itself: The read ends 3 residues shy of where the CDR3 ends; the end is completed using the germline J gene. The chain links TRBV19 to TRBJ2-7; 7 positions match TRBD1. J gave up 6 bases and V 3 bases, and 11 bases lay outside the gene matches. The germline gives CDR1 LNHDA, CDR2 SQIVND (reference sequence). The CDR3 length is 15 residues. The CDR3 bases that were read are TGTGCCAGTAGTATCAGCCTTGTAGGGGGCGGCGAG. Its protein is CASSISLVGGGE. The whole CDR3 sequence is CASSISLVGGGEQYF.